This is a list of T cell receptor beta chains from one sample in a study of T cell responses to AZD1222 COVID-19 vaccine. Repertoires were generated with immunoSEQ multiplex PCR, while TCRdb's copy carries only in-frame clones and drops some. Here the sample spans 140,000 to 150,000 clones, 93% being singletons. The source was peripheral blood, collected on day 0 of AZD1222 vaccination. The origin of the receptors is an adult in good health. Each CDR3 is given with its conserved first and last residue. A D gene is named only where the DNA matches it firmly. Clone size is given for some rows only: seen once, a few or many times, or a class if the clone is expanded.

>TRBJ1-5|NA|TRBV7-9|NA
CASSLEVPPQHF
TGTGCCAGCAGCTTAGAGGTTCCGCCCCAGCATTTT
>TRBJ1-5|NA|TRBV28|NA
CASSFPRTPSNQPQHF
TGTGCCAGCAGTTTCCCCCGGACACCCAGCAATCAGCCCCAGCATTTT
>TRBJ1-5|once|TRBV12-3/TRBV12-4|TRBD1
CASRGTGNQPQHF
TGTGCCAGCAGGGGGACAGGGAATCAGCCCCAGCATTTT
>TRBJ2-1|NA|TRBV3-1/TRBV3-2|NA
CATDHRDSVRNEQFF
TGTGCCACCGATCACCGGGACTCCGTACGCAATGAGCAGTTCTTC
>TRBJ1-3|few|TRBV9|TRBD1
CASTRTGGSSGNTIYF
TGTGCCAGCACCCGGACAGGGGGGAGCTCTGGAAACACCATATATTTT
>TRBJ1-1|NA|TRBV14|TRBD1
CASGTGALQAFF
TGTGCCAGTGGGACAGGGGCCCTTCAAGCTTTCTTT
>TRBJ2-3|NA|TRBV12-3/TRBV12-4|NA
CASSRGAWDTQYF
TGTGCCAGCAGTCGGGGGGCCTGGGATACGCAGTATTTT
>TRBJ2-3|once|TRBV9|NA
CASSVGGISGGVADTQYF
TGTGCCAGCAGCGTAGGAGGGATCAGTGGTGGGGTCGCAGATACGCAGTATTTT
>TRBJ2-7|NA|TRBV6-6|NA
CASSYSRGDHYEQYF
TGTGCCAGCAGTTACTCCAGGGGAGACCACTACGAGCAGTACTTC
>TRBJ2-4|NA|TRBV18|TRBD1
CASSPTVGQGDIQYF
TGTGCCAGCTCACCGACCGTGGGACAGGGCGACATTCAGTACTTC
>TRBJ1-1|few|TRBV24-1|NA
CATSDSKGEAFF
TGTGCCACCAGTGATTCCAAGGGTGAAGCTTTCTTT
>TRBJ1-1|NA|TRBV18|TRBD1
CASSLMTGVNTEAFF
TGTGCCAGCTCACTAATGACAGGGGTGAACACTGAAGCTTTCTTT
>TRBJ1-2|NA|TRBV4-2|NA
CASSQTMNLDGNYGYTF
TGTGCCAGCAGCCAGACTATGAACCTGGACGGAAACTATGGCTACACCTTC
>TRBJ2-3|once|TRBV5-4|NA
CASSSSAGNTDTQYF
TGTGCCAGCAGCTCGTCGGCGGGGAACACAGATACGCAGTATTTT
>TRBJ1-3|NA|TRBV7-3|NA
CASSLPLSASRRNTIYF
TGTGCCAGCAGCTTACCCCTTTCTGCGAGTCGCCGGAACACCATATATTTT
>TRBJ1-2|NA|TRBV5-6|NA
CASSLDYGYTF
TGTGCCAGCAGCTTAGACTATGGCTACACCTTC
>TRBJ1-4|NA|TRBV19|TRBD1
CASSILPQGRDEKLFF
TGTGCCAGTAGTATTCTCCCACAGGGGAGGGATGAAAAACTGTTTTTT
>TRBJ1-5|NA|TRBV20-1|NA
CSASLGPRNQPQHF
TGCAGTGCTAGTCTGGGTCCCCGCAATCAGCCCCAGCATTTT
>TRBJ2-2|NA|TRBV6-5|NA
CASSYFGSGELFF
TGTGCCAGCAGTTACTTCGGGTCCGGGGAGCTGTTTTTT
>TRBJ2-5|NA|TRBV5-1|NA
CASSLRETQYF
TGCGCCAGCAGCTTAAGAGAGACCCAGTACTTC
>TRBJ1-4|NA|TRBV4-3|TRBD1
CASSQVLGQGAGEKLFF
TGCGCCAGCAGCCAAGTCCTAGGACAGGGGGCGGGAGAAAAACTGTTTTTT
>TRBJ1-2|NA|TRBV28|NA
CASTILASTGGYGYTF
TGTGCCAGCACCATCCTAGCTAGTACAGGCGGCTATGGCTACACCTTC
>TRBJ1-5|NA|TRBV10-3|NA
CAISESTGQPQHF
TGTGCCATCAGTGAGTCGACGGGGCAGCCCCAGCATTTT
>TRBJ1-5|NA|TRBV4-1|NA
CASSPVDTGDQPQHF
TGCGCCAGCAGCCCGGTAGATACAGGTGATCAGCCCCAGCATTTT
>TRBJ1-2|NA|TRBV27|NA
CASRGGRHYGYTF
TGTGCCAGCAGGGGGGGACGGCACTATGGCTACACCTTC
>TRBJ2-5|NA|TRBV20-1|TRBD2
CSASSALAGETQYF
TGCAGTGCTAGTTCTGCCCTAGCGGGCGAGACCCAGTACTTC
>TRBJ1-4|NA|TRBV12-3/TRBV12-4|NA
CASGDRDEKLFF
TGTGCCAGCGGTGATCGGGATGAAAAACTGTTTTTT
>TRBJ2-7|NA|TRBV18|TRBD1
CASSLGQASSYEQYF
TGTGCCAGCTCACTGGGACAGGCGAGCTCCTACGAGCAGTACTTC
>TRBJ2-6|NA|TRBV19|NA
CASSPGFESSGANVLTF
TGTGCCAGTAGTCCGGGGTTCGAAAGCTCTGGGGCCAACGTCCTGACTTTC
>TRBJ1-5|many|TRBV2|NA
CASSRDKIYQPQHF
TGTGCCAGCAGTCGCGACAAGATCTATCAGCCCCAGCATTTT
>TRBJ1-3|NA|TRBV19|NA
CASFPGLSGNTIYF
TGTGCCAGCTTCCCGGGCCTCTCTGGAAACACCATATATTTT
>TRBJ2-6|NA|TRBV6-5|NA
CASSSWGAGANVLTF
TGTGCCAGCAGTTCCTGGGGGGCCGGGGCCAACGTCCTGACTTTC
>TRBJ1-2|NA|TRBV5-1|NA
CASSLHQTDGYTF
TGCGCCAGCAGCCTTCACCAGACAGATGGCTACACCTTC
>TRBJ1-5|NA|TRBV25-1|NA
CASHIDALLSNQPQHF
TGTGCCAGCCATATAGACGCACTCTTAAGCAATCAGCCCCAGCATTTT
>TRBJ2-3|NA|TRBV5-1|TRBD2
CASSYASGGTRDTQYF
TGCGCCAGCAGCTATGCTAGCGGGGGGACCAGAGATACGCAGTATTTT
>TRBJ2-3|once|TRBV7-9|NA
CASSLARTDTQYF
TGTGCCAGCAGCTTGGCGCGTACAGATACGCAGTATTTT
>TRBJ2-5|NA|TRBV18|TRBD2
CASSHTSGPISSETQYF
TGTGCCAGCTCACACACTAGCGGGCCTATAAGTTCGGAGACCCAGTACTTC
>TRBJ1-4|NA|TRBV19|NA
CASSARTAGGKLFF
TGTGCCAGTAGTGCAAGGACCGCAGGTGGAAAACTGTTTTTT
>TRBJ2-3|once|TRBV7-9|TRBD2
CASSLGGVFTDTQYF
TGTGCCAGCAGCTTGGGAGGGGTCTTCACAGATACGCAGTATTTT
>TRBJ1-3|NA|TRBV5-1|NA
CASSLGHTDSGNTIYF
TGCGCCAGCAGCTTAGGACATACCGACTCTGGAAACACCATATATTTT
>TRBJ1-1|NA|TRBV7-2|TRBD1
CASSLTGGRTEAFF
TGTGCCAGCAGCCTGACAGGGGGCCGCACTGAAGCTTTCTTT
>TRBJ1-1|NA|TRBV6-5|NA
CASRENTEAFF
TGTGCCAGCAGAGAGAACACTGAAGCTTTCTTT
>TRBJ2-7|NA|TRBV6-1|NA
CASSEWGRSYEQYF
TGTGCCAGCAGTGAATGGGGCAGGTCCTACGAGCAGTACTTC